This T cell receptor (beta chain) was captured in a study of beta chain features in type 1 diabetes. Concerning this clone itself: Its specificity is unknown.

Investigators reverse transcribed all isolated RNA, so they sequenced expressed TCRB transcripts. The data were produced by immunoSEQ multiplex PCR, yet TCRdb's version contains in-frame clones alone and is incomplete. The sample lists around 26,000 clones; about 71% were seen once. V gave up 5 bases and J gave up 0 bases; unmatched junction bases: 3. Germline V gene data show CDR1 as SGHVS and CDR2 as FQNEAQ. This CDR3 contains 16 residues. Study-level points and caveats: Type 1 diabetes patients showed a moderate but significant shortening of TCRB CDR3s in all four CD4+ subsets.

Specimen: stem cell memory CD4+ T cells from blood. The TCR was taken from a woman between 40 and 50 years old with type 1 diabetes. This chain joins TRBV7-8 and TRBJ2-1, with 11 bases lining up with TRBD2. The CDR3 bases are TGTGCCAGCAGCAGACTAGCGGGGAGCTCCTACAATGAGCAGTTCTTC. It encodes CASSRLAGSSYNEQFF.